These 10 T cell receptor beta chains came from one sample sequenced in a study of shared clonotypes between healthy human individuals. Assay used: immunoSEQ multiplex PCR; TCRdb lists only in-frame clones, some missing. The data contain a few million clones, over 90% of them singletons. Material for sequencing was naive CD4+ T cells from PBMCs. As to subset: CD45RA+ positively selected. All receptors come from a man aged 18 to 35 in good health. Some clones in this sample may be carry-over from other donors' samples.

The chain has TRBV25-1 and TRBJ1-3; 9 nucleotides line up with TRBD1. The CDR3 loop spans 16 amino acids. The V segment lost 5 bases and the J segment 2 bases; nucleotides outside the gene matches: 7. Germline values: CDR1 MGHDK, CDR2 SYGVNS. The CDR3 sequence is CASSNAGTGPGNTIYF. The CDR3 DNA follows: TGTGCCAGCAGTAACGCCGGGACAGGGCCTGGAAACACCATATATTTT.

This clone was counted once. The V call is TRBV7-2, the J call TRBJ2-1; possible D gene TRBD1, 5 bases. Germline lookup yields CDR1 SGHTA and CDR2 FQGNSA. Trimming removed 1 base from V and 8 bases from J, with 12 bases in between. The CDR3 contains 14 residues. The DNA for the CDR3 is TGTGCCAGCAGCTTAGAGGCAGGGCGGCATGAGCAGTTCTTC. Its protein product is CASSLEAGRHEQFF.

The chain has TRBV4-3 and TRBJ1-1; 9 nucleotides line up with TRBD1. Trimming at V came to 0 bases and at J to 0 bases, leaving 14 bases not matched to a gene. CDR1 is LGHNA and CDR2 is YSLEER in the germline V gene. The CDR3 is 20 amino acids. CDR3 coding DNA: TGCGCCAGCAGCCAAGATAGTCCGGACAGGGGAATGGTTATGAACACTGAAGCTTTCTTT. This translates into CASSQDSPDRGMVMNTEAFF.

The V gene is TRBV7-2, the J gene TRBJ2-5; possibly TRBD1 for D (5 bases). The CDR3 is 15 residues long. V dropped 3 bases and J dropped 3 bases, with 14 bases sitting between them. Per the germline V gene, CDR1 is SGHTA and CDR2 is FQGNSA. The CDR3 here is CASSFQGPSKETQYF. In DNA, the CDR3 is TGTGCCAGCAGCTTCCAGGGTCCGTCTAAAGAGACCCAGTACTTC.

The V gene is TRBV18, the J gene TRBJ2-3; D is unresolved. The CDR3 spans 15 residues. V was pared by 3 bases and J by 2 bases, with 12 bases between. Germline CDR1 KGHSH, CDR2 LQKENI. CDR3 bases: TGTGCCAGCTCACCTTCCCTGCCCAACACAGATACGCAGTATTTT. As protein: CASSPSLPNTDTQYF.

V is TRBV2 and J is TRBJ1-4; TRBD1 matches at 7 bases. Per germline, CDR1 SNHLY and CDR2 FYNNEI. This CDR3 has 15 amino acids. V shed 5 bases and J 0 bases; nucleotides not matched to a gene: 3. CDR3 sequence reads: CASSTGTATNEKLFF. CDR3 DNA sequence: TGTGCCAGCAGTACAGGGACAGCAACTAATGAAAAACTGTTTTTT.

This rearrangement joins TRBV30 to TRBJ2-7; D not certain. CDR3 length equals 13 residues. V lost 2 bases and J 0 bases, leaving 8 bases between the germline ends. Per the germline V gene, CDR1 is GTSNPN and CDR2 is SVGIG (reference sequence). CDR3: CAWSKGSSYEQYF. As DNA, the CDR3 is TGTGCCTGGAGTAAAGGGTCCTCCTACGAGCAGTACTTC.

The chain joins TRBV5-1 to TRBJ2-3; D might be TRBD1 (7 bases). Trimming pared 6 bases from V and 4 bases from J, leaving 18 bases between. CDR3 size: 15 residues. Germline V CDR1 and CDR2: SGHRS, YFSETQ. CDR3 DNA: TGCGCCAGCACGATCCGGACAGGAGGGCCAGATACGCAGTATTTT. Translating gives CASTIRTGGPDTQYF.

The chain has TRBV6-4 and TRBJ2-5; tentatively, D is TRBD1 or TRBD2 (5 bases each). Deletions cut 2 bases from V and 0 bases from J, with 7 bases between. The CDR3 consists of 14 residues. The germline V gene has CDR1 MRHNA and CDR2 SNTAGT. The CDR3, as DNA: TGTGCCAGCAGTGACCGGGGACACCAAGAGACCCAGTACTTC. Encoded protein: CASSDRGHQETQYF.

Of note for this clone: At the DNA level, this CDR3 is encoded by other sequences in the same sample as well. This chain uses TRBV28 with TRBJ1-2; 8 bases match TRBD1. The CDR3 loop spans 12 amino acids. Germline loops: CDR1 MDHEN, CDR2 SYDVKM. V dropped 9 bases and J dropped 4; count of bases not matched to a gene: 4. CDR3 coding DNA: TGTGCCAGTAACGACAGGGGCTATGGCTACACCTTC. As protein: CASNDRGYGYTF.